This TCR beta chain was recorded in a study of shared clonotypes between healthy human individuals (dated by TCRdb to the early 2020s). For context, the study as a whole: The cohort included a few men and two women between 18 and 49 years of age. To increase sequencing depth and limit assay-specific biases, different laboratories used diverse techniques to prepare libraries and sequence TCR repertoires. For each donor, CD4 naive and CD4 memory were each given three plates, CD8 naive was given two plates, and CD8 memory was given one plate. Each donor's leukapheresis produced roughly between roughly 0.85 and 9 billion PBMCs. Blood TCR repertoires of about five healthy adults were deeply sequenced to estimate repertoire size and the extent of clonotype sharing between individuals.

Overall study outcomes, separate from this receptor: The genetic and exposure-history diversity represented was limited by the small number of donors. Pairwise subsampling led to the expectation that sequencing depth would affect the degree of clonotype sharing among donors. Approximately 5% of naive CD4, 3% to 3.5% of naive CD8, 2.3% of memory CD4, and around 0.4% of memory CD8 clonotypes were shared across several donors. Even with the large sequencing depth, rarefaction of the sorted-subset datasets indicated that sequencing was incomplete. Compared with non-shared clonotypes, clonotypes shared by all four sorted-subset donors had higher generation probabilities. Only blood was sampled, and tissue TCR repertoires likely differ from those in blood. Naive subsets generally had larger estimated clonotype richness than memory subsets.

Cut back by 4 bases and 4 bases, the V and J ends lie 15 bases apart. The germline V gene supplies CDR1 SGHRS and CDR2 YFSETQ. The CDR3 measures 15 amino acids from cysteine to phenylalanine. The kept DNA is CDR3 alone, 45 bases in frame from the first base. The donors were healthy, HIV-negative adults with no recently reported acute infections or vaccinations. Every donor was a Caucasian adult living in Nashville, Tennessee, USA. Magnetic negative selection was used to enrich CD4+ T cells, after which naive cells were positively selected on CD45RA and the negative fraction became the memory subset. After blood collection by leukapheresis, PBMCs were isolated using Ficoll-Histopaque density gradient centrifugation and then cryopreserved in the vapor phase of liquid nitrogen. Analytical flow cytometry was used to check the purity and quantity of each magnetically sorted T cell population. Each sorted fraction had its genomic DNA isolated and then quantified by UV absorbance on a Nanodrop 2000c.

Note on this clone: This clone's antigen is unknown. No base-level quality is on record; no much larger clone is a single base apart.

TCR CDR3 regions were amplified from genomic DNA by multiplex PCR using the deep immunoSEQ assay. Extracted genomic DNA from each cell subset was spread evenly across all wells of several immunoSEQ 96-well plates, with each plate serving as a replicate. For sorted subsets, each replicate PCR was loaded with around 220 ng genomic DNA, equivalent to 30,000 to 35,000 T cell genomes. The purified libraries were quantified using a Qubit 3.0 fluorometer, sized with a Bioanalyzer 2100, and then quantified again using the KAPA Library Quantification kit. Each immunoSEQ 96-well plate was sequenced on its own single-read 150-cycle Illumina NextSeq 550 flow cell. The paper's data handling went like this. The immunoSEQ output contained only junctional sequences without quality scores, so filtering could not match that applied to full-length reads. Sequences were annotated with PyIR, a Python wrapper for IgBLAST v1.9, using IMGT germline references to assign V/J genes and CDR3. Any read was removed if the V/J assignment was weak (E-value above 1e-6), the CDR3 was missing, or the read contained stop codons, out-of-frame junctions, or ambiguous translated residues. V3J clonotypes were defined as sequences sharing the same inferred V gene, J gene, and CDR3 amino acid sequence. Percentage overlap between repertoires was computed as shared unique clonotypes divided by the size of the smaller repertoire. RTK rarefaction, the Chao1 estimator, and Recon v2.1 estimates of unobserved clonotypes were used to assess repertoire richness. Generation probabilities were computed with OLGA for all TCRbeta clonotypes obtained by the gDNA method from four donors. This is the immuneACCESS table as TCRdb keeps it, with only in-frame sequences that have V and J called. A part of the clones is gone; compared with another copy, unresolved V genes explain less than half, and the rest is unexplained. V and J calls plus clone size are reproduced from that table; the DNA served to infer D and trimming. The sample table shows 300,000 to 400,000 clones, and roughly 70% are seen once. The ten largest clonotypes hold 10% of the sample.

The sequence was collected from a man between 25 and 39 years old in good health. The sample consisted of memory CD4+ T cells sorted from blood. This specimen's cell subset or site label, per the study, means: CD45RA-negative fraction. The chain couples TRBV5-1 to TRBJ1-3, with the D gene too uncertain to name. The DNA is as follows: TGCGCCAGCAGCCCTCAAACGTCCGGGGGAAACACCATATATTTT. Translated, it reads CASSPQTSGGNTIYF.